Reported below is one T cell receptor (beta chain). Antigen specificity is unknown. The PCR ran on 60 Vbeta and 13 Jbeta primers. Assay used: immunoSEQ multiplex PCR; TCRdb lists only in-frame clones, some missing. The profile shows about 160,000 clones, about 75% of them singletons. This sample was taken from a study of cytomegalovirus exposure and HLA in healthy donors. Findings and caveats of the study: Earlier analysis looked at TCR beta V segments, and most were productive about 90% or about 30% of the time. In vitro testing confirmed a few CMV-associated chains as specific for CMV antigens. A missense variant in DCLRE1C was later tied to TCR beta V- and J-gene trimming.

Germline V gene sequence: CDR1 MNHEY, CDR2 SVGAGI. The CDR3 spans 14 residues. V lost 6 bases and J lost 8, with 19 bases in between. Material: PBMCs. This clonotype was sampled from a female donor in good health and CMV-seronegative. This chain links TRBV6-5 with TRBJ1-2; D is possibly TRBD1 (6 bases). The CDR3 DNA is TGTGCCAGCAGCTATCAGGCAGGGGTTTGGGGCTACACCTTC. Translation gives CASSYQAGVWGYTF.